This entry lists 8 T cell receptor beta chains sequenced from one sample in a study of tumor T cells in aggressive B-cell lymphoma. The repertoire was sequenced with immunoSEQ multiplex PCR; TCRdb's copy has only in-frame clones and lacks some. The sample contains roughly 4,500 clones, approximately 88% of which appear only once. Material: tumor tissue. All receptors derive from an adult with diffuse large B cell lymphoma.

This clone has only one observation. A read error may account for a junction end that differs from germline. V is TRBV6-5 and J is TRBJ2-3, with D perhaps matching TRBD2 (7 bases). CDR1 and CDR2 from the germline V gene are MNHEY and SVGAGI. This CDR3 is built from 16 residues. The CDR3 spells CASSYSRGGGTDTQYF. CDR3 sequence (DNA): TGTGCCAGCAGTTACTCTCGCGGGGGCGGCACGGATACGCAGTATTTT.

This clone was found once. The V and J genes are TRBV4-3 and TRBJ2-3, with 7 bases fitting TRBD1. The junction had 5 bases not matched to a gene; V was cut back by 4 bases and J by 1 base. There are 15 residues in the CDR3. CDR1 and CDR2 from the germline V gene are LGHNA and YSLEER. As DNA, the CDR3 is TGCGCCAGCAGCCCCGCCGGACAGGGCACAGATACGCAGTATTTT. Translating gives CASSPAGQGTDTQYF.

The genes are TRBV9 and TRBJ1-3; no clear D. V lost 3 bases and J lost 0, with 10 bases in between. The CDR3 extends over 15 amino acids. From germline, CDR1 is SGDLS and CDR2 YYNGEE. The CDR3 DNA reads TGTGCCAGCAGCGCATCTGGGCTCTCTGGAAACACCATATATTTT. The encoded protein is CASSASGLSGNTIYF.

The chain links TRBV19 to TRBJ2-5, with 9 bases matching TRBD1. CDR3 size: 16 residues. Germline CDR1 is LNHDA and CDR2 is SQIVND (reference sequence). Trimming took 5 bases from V and 4 from J; bases not matched to a gene: 11. CDR3 sequence: CASSLRPGQGAETQYF. The CDR3 DNA reads as TGTGCCAGTAGTCTAAGACCGGGACAGGGAGCAGAGACCCAGTACTTC.

This chain uses TRBV2 with TRBJ2-2; no definite D call. The CDR3 totals 13 residues. The V and J ends lost 5 bases and 2 bases respectively, with 6 bases between them. Germline values: CDR1 SNHLY, CDR2 FYNNEI. The DNA of the CDR3 is TGTGCCAGCAGTATAACAAACACCGGGGAGCTGTTTTTT. Translating gives CASSITNTGELFF.

This clone has a single count. The V and J genes are TRBV5-4 and TRBJ2-3; D is unclear. The germline V gene encodes CDR1 SGHNT and CDR2 YYREEE (reference sequence). Trimming stripped 7 bases from V and 0 bases from J, with 6 bases between. The length of the CDR3 is 12 residues. The CDR3 here is CASAPSTDTQYF. Here the CDR3 DNA reads TGTGCCAGCGCGCCCAGCACAGATACGCAGTATTTT.

This clone was seen only once. The chain uses TRBV5-1 and TRBJ2-1, with 9 bases fitting TRBD2. The CDR3 contains 17 residues. V shed 0 bases, J shed 1 base, and the junction held 5 bases outside the gene matches. Germline V gene sequence: CDR1 SGHRS, CDR2 YFSETQ. Written as DNA, the CDR3 is TGCGCCAGCAGCTTGGTTACAGCGGGGGGATCCTACAATGAGCAGTTCTTC. Its protein product is CASSLVTAGGSYNEQFF.

This clone was counted once. The chain links TRBV7-2 to TRBJ1-1, with TRBD1 matching over 8 bases. Germline loops: CDR1 SGHTA, CDR2 FQGNSA. The CDR3 spans 15 residues. The V segment lost 5 bases and the J segment 4 bases; nucleotides outside the gene matches: 9. This CDR3 reads CASSSRVTGGTEAFF. CDR3 nucleotide sequence: TGTGCCAGCAGCAGTAGAGTAACAGGGGGCACTGAAGCTTTCTTT.